This T cell receptor beta chain came from a study of OX40 agonist ivuxolimab in advanced cancers. About the research overall: Past anti-PD-1, anti-PD-L1 or anti-CTLA-4 therapy was accepted, and 30% to 50% had received some. Broader study findings: Compared with CD4+, CD8+ T cells on average had more expanded clones.

Generated by immunoSEQ multiplex PCR, the TCRdb table keeps only in-frame clones and is missing some. The sample carries 45,000 to 50,000 clones, approximately 91% recorded once. Trimming removed 3 bases from V and 7 bases from J, with 4 bases in between. Germline V lookup: CDR1 SGHVS, CDR2 FNYEAQ. There are 11 residues in the CDR3. Worth noting for this clone: What it binds is unknown.

The TCR originated in an adult with an advanced solid tumor such as melanoma, head and neck, liver or kidney cancer. The chain couples TRBV7-6 to TRBJ2-1; D is unresolved. The sequencing used CD4+ or CD8+ T cells sorted from blood, collected in a trial of the OX40 agonist ivuxolimab. CDR3 nucleotide sequence: TGTGCCAGCAGCTTGGGTAATGAGCAGTTCTTC. This codes for CASSLGNEQFF.